This entry features one TCR beta chain sequence. Its antigen remains unknown. The data originate from a study of vaccination and CD4 T cells after COVID-19. Background on the study: Timing of post-vaccine sample collection was a median about 72 days after dose two, with a range of 14 to 241. Stimuli were overlapping spike peptide pools of SARS-CoV-2 and three common cold coronaviruses (HCoV-NL63, HCoV-OC43, HCoV-229E). General study points: Among reactive clones from convalescent patients, a median around 84% appeared only post-vaccination.

Treatment described: roughly ten-day PBMC culture with coronavirus spike peptide pools or control peptides (ViraFEST assay). With about 11 days of culture completed, CD4+ T cells were isolated by negative selection. Sequence data for DNA of cultured CD4+ T cells were generated by the Oncomine TCR Beta short-read assay. One entry per CDR3 protein results from TCRdb running MiXCR on the PCR reads. Of about 17,000 distinct CDR3 sequences in the sample, over 25% were seen once. This CDR3 is built from 14 residues. Germline V gene sequence: CDR1 SGHAT, CDR2 FQNNGV. The V gene lost 2 bases and the J gene lost 8 bases, with 10 bases spanning the gap.

The sequence was obtained from a human donor with COVID-19. The specimen was cultured CD4+ T cells from blood. The chain joins TRBV11-2 to TRBJ1-6, with D unresolved. For the CDR3, the DNA is TGTGCCAGCAGCTTACGACGGACTGATTCACCCCTCCACTTT. It encodes CASSLRRTDSPLHF.